The 2 T cell receptor beta chains below were found in one sample sequenced in a study of radiotherapy plus CTLA-4 blockade in lung cancer. Sequenced by immunoSEQ multiplex PCR; TCRdb stores in-frame clones only, minus some. This table has approximately 85,000 clones, 86% appearing once. The material was peripheral blood, obtained from a patient treated with radiotherapy plus ipilimumab. The receptor set was obtained from a human donor with non-small cell lung cancer who had a partial response to radiotherapy plus ipilimumab.

The chain links TRBV28 to TRBJ2-3; 7 bases line up with TRBD2. The J segment lost 0 bases and the V segment lost 3 bases, leaving 0 bases of the junction unmatched. The CDR3 sequence is 14 residues long. The V gene's germline CDR1 is MDHEN and CDR2 SYDVKM. CDR3 sequence: CASSFGRSTDTQYF. The CDR3 DNA reads TGTGCCAGCAGTTTCGGGAGGAGCACAGATACGCAGTATTTT. The complete variable domain, with remaining parts taken from reference TRBV28 and TRBJ2-3, reads DVKVTQSSRYLVKRTGEKVFLECVQDMDHENMFWYRQDPGLGLRLIYFSYDVKMKEKGDIPEGYSVSREKKERFSLILESASTNQTSMYLCASSFGRSTDTQYFGPGTRLTVL.

V and J are TRBV7-2 and TRBJ1-6; 7 bases align to TRBD1. Germline loops: CDR1 SGHTA, CDR2 FQGNSA. Trimming cost V 1 base and J 8 bases; bases outside gene matches: 8. The CDR3 contains 16 residues. CDR3: CASSLVGGGGDSPLHF. The CDR3 DNA follows: TGTGCCAGCAGCTTAGTAGGAGGGGGCGGGGATTCACCCCTCCACTTT.